Below, 25 T cell receptor beta chains from the same sample are listed, as sequenced in a study of cytomegalovirus exposure and HLA in healthy donors (dated by TCRdb to 2016 to 2017). The library relied on the immunoSEQ multiplex PCR assay. A mixture of 60 forward primers for TCR Vbeta segments and 13 reverse primers for TCR Jbeta segments was used in the multiplex PCR. In its TCRdb copy, this immuneACCESS table keeps in-frame sequences only and misses some clones. Where compared with another copy, unresolved V genes explain less than half of these, and the others have no known cause. Present in this sample are just over 150,000 clones, about 85% of which were seen just once. In total, the top ten clones hold around 6.9% of the sample. The sequenced sample consisted of PBMCs. The receptors come from a male donor in good health and CMV-seropositive.

This clone was observed a single time. V gene TRBV27 combines with J gene TRBJ2-7; TRBD2 might be the D (5 bases). The CDR3 contains 11 residues. Germline V lookup: CDR1 MNHEY, CDR2 SMNVEV (reference sequence). V lost 7 bases to trimming and J lost 6 bases, with 10 bases between them. This CDR3 reads CASISAGEQYF. As DNA, the CDR3 is TGTGCCAGCATTTCGGCGGGCGAGCAGTACTTC.

J is TRBJ2-5 and V is TRBV19; unclear D gene. Trimming stripped 5 bases from V and 3 bases from J, with 7 bases between. CDR1 is LNHDA, CDR2 SQIVND, per germline (reference sequence). The CDR3 sequence is 12 residues long. CDR3 protein: CASSAAEETQYF. DNA for the CDR3: TGTGCCAGTAGTGCGGCGGAAGAGACCCAGTACTTC. Looking up the rest from reference TRBV19 and TRBJ2-5 gives the full variable domain: DGGITQSPKYLFRKEGQNVTLSCEQNLNHDAMYWYRQDPGQGLRLIYYSQIVNDFQKGDIAEGYSVSREKKESFPLTVTSAQKNPTAFYLCASSAAEETQYFGPGTRLLVL.

This clone has a single count. This rearrangement joins TRBV11-3 to TRBJ2-4, with 8 bases fitting TRBD2. The CDR3 has 17 residues. With 4 bases clipped from V and 0 bases from J, the junction kept 8 bases outside the gene matches. Looked up from germline, CDR1 is SGHNT and CDR2 is YENEEA. The CDR3 sequence is CASSSGTSGLAKNIQYF. CDR3 sequence (DNA): TGTGCCAGCAGCTCTGGAACTAGCGGACTAGCCAAAAACATTCAGTACTTC.

The V and J genes are TRBV13 and TRBJ2-3; 8 nucleotides agree with TRBD1. The CDR3 runs 15 residues. Losses at the gene ends were 5 bases for V and 1 base for J; bases not matched to a gene: 5. Germline V lookup: CDR1 PRHDT, CDR2 FYEKMQ (reference sequence). The CDR3 loop reads CASSTGQGGTDTQYF. The CDR3 DNA sequence: TGTGCCAGCAGCACTGGACAGGGAGGCACAGATACGCAGTATTTT.

The chain uses TRBV6-1 and TRBJ1-2; D unclear. This CDR3 is built from 13 residues. With 2 bases removed from V and 3 bases from J, the gap between germline ends came to 7 bases. Germline CDR1 MNHNS, CDR2 SASEGT. For the CDR3, the DNA is TGTGCCAGCAGTGAAAACCGAGACTATGGCTACACCTTC. Amino acid sequence: CASSENRDYGYTF.

In DNA form, the CDR3 reads TGCGCCAGCAGCGGTGGAGGGCGCGGAACGGTCTCAGATACGCAGTATTTT. As protein: CASSGGGRGTVSDTQYF. The J gene is TRBJ2-3, the V gene TRBV5-1; possibly TRBD2 for D (6 bases). This CDR3 comprises 17 residues. The ends were cut back, 4 bases at V and 4 bases at J, with 22 bases in the middle. Germline V lookup: CDR1 SGHRS, CDR2 YFSETQ.

J is TRBJ2-1 and V is TRBV9, with 7 positions matching TRBD2. Trimming at V came to 2 bases and at J to 8 bases, leaving 7 bases not matched to a gene. CDR3 size: 14 residues. Germline values: CDR1 SGDLS, CDR2 YYNGEE. In nucleotides, the CDR3 is TGTGCCAGCAGCGTGGGCGGGAGTGCCTATGAGCAGTTCTTC. This translates into CASSVGGSAYEQFF. Supplemented by reference TRBV9 and TRBJ2-1, the full variable domain reads DSGVTQTPKHLITATGQRVTLRCSPRSGDLSVYWYQQSLDQGLQFLIQYYNGEERAKGNILERFSAQQFPDLHSELNLSSLELGDSALYFCASSVGGSAYEQFFGPGTRLTVL.

The V call is TRBV7-2, the J call TRBJ2-1; TRBD2 matches 14 bases. The J segment lost 6 bases and the V segment lost 5 bases, leaving 6 bases of the junction unmatched. The CDR3 spans 16 residues. CDR1 is SGHTA and CDR2 is FQGNSA in the germline V gene. As DNA, the CDR3 is TGTGCCAGCAGCCGACTAGCGGGAGGGTTGGGCAATGAGCAGTTCTTC. Translated: CASSRLAGGLGNEQFF.

This chain connects TRBV6-5 to TRBJ1-3; D not certain. This CDR3 has 14 amino acids. Germline V CDR1 and CDR2: MNHEY, SVGAGI. The V gene lost 6 bases and the J gene lost 4 bases, with 13 bases spanning the gap. CDR3 DNA: TGTGCCAGCAGATCCCTATCGAGGGGAAACACCATATATTTT. This sequence encodes CASRSLSRGNTIYF.

In this sample, this clone turned up once. The chain employs TRBV5-6 and TRBJ1-2, with a tentative D call TRBD1 (5 bases). Between the trimmed V and J ends, which lost 6 bases and 8 bases, there was a span of 17 bases. The CDR3 covers 13 residues. Germline assignment: CDR1 SGHDT and CDR2 YYEEEE. In DNA form, the CDR3 reads TGTGCCAGCACCCACCCTGGCAGGGTCGGCTACACCTTC. Translating gives CASTHPGRVGYTF.

The rearrangement uses TRBV2 and TRBJ1-5; a weak D match, TRBD1 (5 bases). The CDR3 spans 14 residues. CDR1 is SNHLY and CDR2 is FYNNEI in the germline V gene. The V gene lost 3 bases and the J gene lost 6 bases, with 12 bases spanning the gap. Here the CDR3 DNA reads TGTGCCAGCAGTGATAGGGTGGGGGGTCAGCCCCAGCATTTT. This translates into CASSDRVGGQPQHF.

The chain carries TRBV29-1 and TRBJ2-3; 15 nucleotides agree with TRBD2. The CDR3 loop spans 15 amino acids. Unmatched junction bases numbered 2, after V lost 4 bases and J lost 3 bases. Germline V gene data show CDR1 as SQVTM and CDR2 as ANQGSEA. CDR3 sequence reads: CSVVGTSGRTDTQYF. The CDR3 DNA sequence: TGCAGCGTTGTTGGGACTAGCGGGAGGACAGATACGCAGTATTTT.

The CDR3 coding sequence is TGTGCCAGCAGTTTTAGCTTAGCGGGGGACACAGATACGCAGTATTTT. Translated: CASSFSLAGDTDTQYF. The V call is TRBV6-6, the J call TRBJ2-3; 9 bases are a match to TRBD2. This CDR3 has 16 residues. Germline V gene sequence: CDR1 MNHNY, CDR2 SVGAGI (reference sequence). J gave up 2 bases and V 4 bases, and 7 bases lay outside the gene matches.

V usage is TRBV4-2 and J usage is TRBJ2-5; weak D call: TRBD2 (6 bases). This CDR3 is 14 amino acids long. Trimming took 4 bases from V and 2 from J, leaving 11 bases between them. Germline CDR1 reads LGHNA; CDR2 reads YNFKEQ. The CDR3 reads CASSRPGLQETQYF. CDR3 bases: TGTGCCAGCAGCCGCCCGGGACTGCAAGAGACCCAGTACTTC.

Worth noting for this clone: One end of the junction fails to match germline, which may point to a read error. This chain uses TRBV7-8 with TRBJ2-2; TRBD2 is a possible D gene (5 bases). There are 12 residues in the CDR3. The V gene's germline CDR1 is SGHVS and CDR2 FQNEAQ. CDR3 sequence reads: CASSLRSGELLF. CDR3 nucleotides: TGTGCCAGCAGCTTGCGTTCCGGGGAGCTGCTTTTT.

This chain links TRBV6-5 with TRBJ1-2; 11 bases are a match to TRBD1. The germline CDR1 and CDR2 sequences are MNHEY and SVGAGI. J lost 8 bases, V lost 4 bases, and 9 bases had no gene match. This CDR3 region has 15 residues. Written as DNA, the CDR3 is TGTGCCAGCAGTTCGCCCGGACAGGGGGCGGGAGGCTACACCTTC. Amino acids: CASSSPGQGAGGYTF.

The table lists this clone with a count of one. The V gene is TRBV30, the J gene TRBJ2-1, with TRBD2 identical over 11 bases. The CDR3 has 17 amino acids. J was trimmed by 8 bases and V by 1 base; bases with no gene match: 13. Looked up from germline, CDR1 is GTSNPN and CDR2 is SVGIG (reference sequence). CDR3 in amino acids: CAWSGGYSGRALDEQFF. The CDR3 DNA reads as TGTGCCTGGAGTGGGGGGTATAGCGGGAGGGCCCTTGATGAGCAGTTCTTC.

This clone was counted a few times. The CDR3 DNA is TGTGCCAGCAGCCGTTCGACTAGTAGAACAGATACGCAGTATTTT. Translated: CASSRSTSRTDTQYF. This chain links TRBV9 with TRBJ2-3, with a tentative D call TRBD2 (6 bases). The V end was cut by 4 bases, the J end by 3 bases, with 15 bases between. CDR1 SGDLS and CDR2 YYNGEE come from the germline V gene. The CDR3 totals 15 residues.

This chain joins TRBV27 and TRBJ1-6; D ambiguous. With 6 bases removed from V and 0 bases from J, the gap between germline ends came to 9 bases. CDR3 size: 15 residues. Germline CDR1 MNHEY, CDR2 SMNVEV (reference sequence). The CDR3 here is CASRPGSSYNSPLHF. DNA of the CDR3: TGTGCCAGCAGGCCAGGCAGCTCCTATAATTCACCCCTCCACTTT.

This chain uses TRBV19 with TRBJ1-4; 7 bases match TRBD1. This CDR3 comprises 15 residues. CDR1 is LNHDA, CDR2 SQIVND, per germline (reference sequence). V lost 5 bases to trimming and J lost 7 bases; unmatched junction nucleotides: 10. CDR3 sequence reads: CASSAPTGLGEKLFF. In nucleotides, the CDR3 is TGTGCCAGTAGTGCCCCGACAGGGTTAGGTGAAAAACTGTTTTTT.

The table lists this clone with a few counts. V gene TRBV27 combines with J gene TRBJ2-3, with TRBD2 matching 8 bases. V lost 5 bases and J lost 2; bases outside the gene matches: 12. Germline CDR1 MNHEY, CDR2 SMNVEV (reference sequence). This CDR3 comprises 17 residues. The CDR3 DNA is TGTGCCAGCAGTCCATCGACTAGCGTAACATTCACAGATACGCAGTATTTT. This translates into CASSPSTSVTFTDTQYF.

The chain uses TRBV7-3 and TRBJ2-1, with TRBD2 matching over 9 bases. The germline gives CDR1 SGHTA, CDR2 FQGTGA. The ends lost 4 bases at V and 8 bases at J; junction bases unmatched: 6. This CDR3 is built from 14 residues. The CDR3 loop reads CASSSGLAIDEQFF. The CDR3 DNA reads as TGTGCCAGCAGCTCGGGACTAGCAATCGATGAGCAGTTCTTC.

In its sample, this clone was seen once. The chain links TRBV7-6 to TRBJ2-1; the D is unclear. V lost 2 bases and J 7 bases, leaving 12 bases between the germline ends. The V gene's germline CDR1 is SGHVS and CDR2 FNYEAQ. This CDR3 is built from 14 residues. The CDR3 protein is CASSLRDRMNEQFF. The CDR3 DNA sequence: TGTGCCAGCAGCTTAAGAGATCGTATGAATGAGCAGTTCTTC.

The chain has TRBV7-6 and TRBJ1-2; TRBD1 matches at 7 bases. CDR1 and CDR2 from the germline V gene are SGHVS and FNYEAQ. The CDR3 runs to 14 residues. Losses at the gene ends were 1 base for V and 7 bases for J; bases not matched to a gene: 6. In nucleotides, the CDR3 is TGTGCCAGCAGCTTAGACCGACAGGGCGGTGGCTACACCTTC. Translated, it gives CASSLDRQGGGYTF.

The chain recombines TRBV4-3 with TRBJ1-6; no definite D call. The V and J ends lost 0 bases and 10 bases respectively, with 13 bases between them. The CDR3 length is 15 residues. Germline V lookup: CDR1 LGHNA, CDR2 YSLEER. The CDR3 DNA reads TGCGCCAGCAGCCAAGAGATGACCCCCGGGTCACCCCTCCACTTT. This codes for CASSQEMTPGSPLHF.